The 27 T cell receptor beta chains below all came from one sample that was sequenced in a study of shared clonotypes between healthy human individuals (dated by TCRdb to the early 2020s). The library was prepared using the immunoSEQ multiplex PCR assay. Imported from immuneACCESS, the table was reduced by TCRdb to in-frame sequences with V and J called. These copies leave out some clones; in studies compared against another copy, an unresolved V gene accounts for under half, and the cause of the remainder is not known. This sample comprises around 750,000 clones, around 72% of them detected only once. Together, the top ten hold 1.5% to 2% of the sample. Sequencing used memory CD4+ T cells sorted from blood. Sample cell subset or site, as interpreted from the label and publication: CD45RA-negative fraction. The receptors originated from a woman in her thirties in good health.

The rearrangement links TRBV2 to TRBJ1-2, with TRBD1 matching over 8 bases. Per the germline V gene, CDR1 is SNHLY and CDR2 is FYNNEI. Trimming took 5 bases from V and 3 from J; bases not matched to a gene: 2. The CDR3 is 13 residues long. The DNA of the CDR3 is TGTGCCAGCAGTCCAGGGGGCGACTATGGCTACACCTTC. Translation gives CASSPGGDYGYTF.

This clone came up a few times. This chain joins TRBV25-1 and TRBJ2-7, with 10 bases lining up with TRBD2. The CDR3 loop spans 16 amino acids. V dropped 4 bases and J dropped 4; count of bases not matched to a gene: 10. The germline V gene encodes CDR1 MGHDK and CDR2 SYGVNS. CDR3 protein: CASSGVRVSGRYEQYF. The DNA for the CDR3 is TGTGCCAGCAGTGGAGTACGGGTTAGCGGGAGGTACGAGCAGTACTTC.

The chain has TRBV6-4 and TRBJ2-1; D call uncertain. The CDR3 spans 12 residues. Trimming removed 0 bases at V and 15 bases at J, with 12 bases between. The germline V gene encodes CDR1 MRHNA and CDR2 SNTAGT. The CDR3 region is CASSDSRWTRFF. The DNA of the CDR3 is TGTGCCAGCAGTGACTCACGCTGGACCCGGTTCTTC.

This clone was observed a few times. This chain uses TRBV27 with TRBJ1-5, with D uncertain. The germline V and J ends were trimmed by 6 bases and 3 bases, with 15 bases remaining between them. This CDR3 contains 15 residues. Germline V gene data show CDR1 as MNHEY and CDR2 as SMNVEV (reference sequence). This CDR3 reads CASRMGAGNNQPQHF. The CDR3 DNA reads TGTGCCAGCAGGATGGGAGCGGGTAACAATCAGCCCCAGCATTTT.

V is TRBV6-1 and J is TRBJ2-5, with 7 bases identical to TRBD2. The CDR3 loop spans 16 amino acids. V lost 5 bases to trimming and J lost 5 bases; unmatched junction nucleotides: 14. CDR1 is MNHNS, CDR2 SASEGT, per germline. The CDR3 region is CASSKGTTPGLETQYF. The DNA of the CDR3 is TGTGCCAGCAGTAAAGGGACTACCCCCGGCTTGGAGACCCAGTACTTC.

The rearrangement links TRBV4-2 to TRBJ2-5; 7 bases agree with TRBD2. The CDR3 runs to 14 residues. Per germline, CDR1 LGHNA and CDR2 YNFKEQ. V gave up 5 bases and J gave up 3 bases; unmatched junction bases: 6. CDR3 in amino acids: CASSLNLAEETQYF. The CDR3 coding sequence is TGTGCCAGCAGCTTAAACCTAGCGGAAGAGACCCAGTACTTC.

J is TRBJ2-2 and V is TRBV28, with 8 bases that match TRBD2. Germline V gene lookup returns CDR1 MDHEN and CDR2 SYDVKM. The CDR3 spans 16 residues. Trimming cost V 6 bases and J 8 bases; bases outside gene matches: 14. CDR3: CASRHDGSGSRGELFF. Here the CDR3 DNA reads TGTGCCAGCAGACACGACGGGAGCGGGAGTAGGGGGGAGCTGTTTTTT.

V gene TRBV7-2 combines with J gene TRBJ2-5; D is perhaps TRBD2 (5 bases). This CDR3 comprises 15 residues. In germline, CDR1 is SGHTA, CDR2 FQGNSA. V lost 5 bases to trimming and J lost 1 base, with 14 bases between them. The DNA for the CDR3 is TGTGCCAGCAGCCCAAGTAGCGTCCTCCAAGAGACCCAGTACTTC. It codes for CASSPSSVLQETQYF.

The CDR3 region has the DNA TGTGCCTGGAGTGGGACTAGCGGGAGGGCCCTCTACGAGCAGTACTTC. Its protein is CAWSGTSGRALYEQYF. V is TRBV30 and J is TRBJ2-7, with 15 bases aligning to TRBD2. V trimming: 1 base; J trimming: 3 bases; junction bases outside the gene matches: 4. This CDR3 spans 16 amino acids. The germline gives CDR1 GTSNPN, CDR2 SVGIG (reference sequence).

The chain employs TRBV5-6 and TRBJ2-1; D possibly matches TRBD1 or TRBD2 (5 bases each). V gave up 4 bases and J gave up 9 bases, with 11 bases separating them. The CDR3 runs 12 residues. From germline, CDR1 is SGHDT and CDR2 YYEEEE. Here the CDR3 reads CASSATGTEQFF. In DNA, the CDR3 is TGTGCCAGCAGCGCCACCGGGACTGAGCAGTTCTTC.

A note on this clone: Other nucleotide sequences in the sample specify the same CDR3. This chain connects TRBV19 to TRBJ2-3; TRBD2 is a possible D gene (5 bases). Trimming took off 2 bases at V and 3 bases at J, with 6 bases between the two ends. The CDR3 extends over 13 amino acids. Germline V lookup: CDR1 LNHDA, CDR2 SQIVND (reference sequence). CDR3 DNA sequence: TGTGCCAGTAGTATACGGGGAACAGATACGCAGTATTTT. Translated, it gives CASSIRGTDTQYF.

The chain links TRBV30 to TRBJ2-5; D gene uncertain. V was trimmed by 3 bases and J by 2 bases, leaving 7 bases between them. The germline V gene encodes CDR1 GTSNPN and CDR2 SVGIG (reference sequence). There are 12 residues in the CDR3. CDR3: CAWRPIQETQYF. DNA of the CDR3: TGTGCCTGGAGGCCCATTCAAGAGACCCAGTACTTC.

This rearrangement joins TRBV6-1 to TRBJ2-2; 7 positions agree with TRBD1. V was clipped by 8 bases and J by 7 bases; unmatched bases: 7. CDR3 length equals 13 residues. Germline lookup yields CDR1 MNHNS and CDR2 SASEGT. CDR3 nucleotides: TGTGCCAGCGGGCAGGGGGTTAGCGGGGAGCTGTTTTTT. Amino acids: CASGQGVSGELFF.

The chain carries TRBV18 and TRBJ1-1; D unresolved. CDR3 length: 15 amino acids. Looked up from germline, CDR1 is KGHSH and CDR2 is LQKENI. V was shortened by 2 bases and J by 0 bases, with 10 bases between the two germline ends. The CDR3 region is CASSPIGNMNTEAFF. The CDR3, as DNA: TGTGCCAGCTCACCAATTGGCAATATGAACACTGAAGCTTTCTTT.

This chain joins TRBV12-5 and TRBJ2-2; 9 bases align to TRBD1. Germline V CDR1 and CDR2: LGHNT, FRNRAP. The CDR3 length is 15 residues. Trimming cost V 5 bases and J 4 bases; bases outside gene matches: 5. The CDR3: CASGRQGVGTGELFF. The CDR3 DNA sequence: TGTGCTAGTGGTCGACAGGGGGTAGGCACCGGGGAGCTGTTTTTT.

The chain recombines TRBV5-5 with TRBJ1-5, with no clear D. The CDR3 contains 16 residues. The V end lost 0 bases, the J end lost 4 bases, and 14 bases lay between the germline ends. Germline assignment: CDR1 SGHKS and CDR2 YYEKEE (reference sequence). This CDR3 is CASSLGTTIGNQPQHF. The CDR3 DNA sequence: TGTGCCAGCAGCTTGGGTACGACAATCGGAAATCAGCCCCAGCATTTT. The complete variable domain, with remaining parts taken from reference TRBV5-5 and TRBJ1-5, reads DAGVTQSPTHLIKTRGQQVTLRCSPISGHKSVSWYQQVLGQGPQFIFQYYEKEERGRGNFPDRFSARQFPNYSSELNVNALLLGDSALYLCASSLGTTIGNQPQHFGDGTRLSIL.

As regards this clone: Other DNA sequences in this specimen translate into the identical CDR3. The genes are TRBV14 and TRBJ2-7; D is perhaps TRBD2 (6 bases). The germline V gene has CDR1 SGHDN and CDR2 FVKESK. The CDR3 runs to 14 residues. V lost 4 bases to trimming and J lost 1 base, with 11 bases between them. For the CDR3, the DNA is TGTGCCAGCAGCCGGTCCAGCGGGTCCTACGAGCAGTACTTC. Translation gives CASSRSSGSYEQYF.

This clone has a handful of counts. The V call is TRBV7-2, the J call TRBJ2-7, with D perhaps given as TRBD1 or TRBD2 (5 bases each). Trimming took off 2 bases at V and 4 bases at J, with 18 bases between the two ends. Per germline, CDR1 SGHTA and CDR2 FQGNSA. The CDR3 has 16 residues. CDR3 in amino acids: CASSLINRGAGYEQYF. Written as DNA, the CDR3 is TGTGCCAGCAGCTTAATCAACCGAGGGGCCGGGTACGAGCAGTACTTC.

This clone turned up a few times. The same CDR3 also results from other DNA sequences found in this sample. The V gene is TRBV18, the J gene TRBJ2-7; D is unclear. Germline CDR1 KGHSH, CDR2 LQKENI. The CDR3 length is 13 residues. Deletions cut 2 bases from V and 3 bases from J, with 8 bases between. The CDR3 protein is CASSPGLSYEQYF. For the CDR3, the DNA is TGTGCCAGCTCACCAGGGCTGAGCTACGAGCAGTACTTC.

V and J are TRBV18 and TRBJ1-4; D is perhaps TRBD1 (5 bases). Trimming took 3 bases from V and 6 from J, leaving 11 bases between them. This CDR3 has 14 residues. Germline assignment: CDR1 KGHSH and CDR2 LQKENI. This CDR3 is CASSPGTRDEKLFF. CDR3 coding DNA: TGTGCCAGCTCACCCGGGACTAGGGATGAAAAACTGTTTTTT.

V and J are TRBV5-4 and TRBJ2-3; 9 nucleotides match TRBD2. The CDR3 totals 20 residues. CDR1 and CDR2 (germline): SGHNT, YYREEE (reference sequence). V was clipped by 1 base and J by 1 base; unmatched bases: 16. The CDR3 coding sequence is TGTGCCAGCAGCTTGACGGGGCTGAGGCCTCTAGCGGGGCGCACAGATACGCAGTATTTT. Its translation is CASSLTGLRPLAGRTDTQYF. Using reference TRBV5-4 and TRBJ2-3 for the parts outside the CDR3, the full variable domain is ETGVTQSPTHLIKTRGQQVTLRCSSQSGHNTVSWYQQALGQGPQFIFQYYREEENGRGNFPPRFSGLQFPNYSSELNVNALELDDSALYLCASSLTGLRPLAGRTDTQYFGPGTRLTVL.

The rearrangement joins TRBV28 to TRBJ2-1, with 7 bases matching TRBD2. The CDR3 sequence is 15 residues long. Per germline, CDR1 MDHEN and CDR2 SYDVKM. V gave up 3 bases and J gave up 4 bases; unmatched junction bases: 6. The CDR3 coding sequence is TGTGCCAGCAGTTTCCAAGGGAGGGGTTACAATGAGCAGTTCTTC. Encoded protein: CASSFQGRGYNEQFF.

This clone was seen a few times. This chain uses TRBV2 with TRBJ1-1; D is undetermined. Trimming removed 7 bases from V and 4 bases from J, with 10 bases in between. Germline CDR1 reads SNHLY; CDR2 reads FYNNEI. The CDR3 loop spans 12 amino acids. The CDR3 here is CASTADLTEAFF. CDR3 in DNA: TGTGCCAGCACTGCGGACCTCACTGAAGCTTTCTTT. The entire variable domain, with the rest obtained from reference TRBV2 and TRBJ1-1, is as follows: EPEVTQTPSHQVTQMGQEVILRCVPISNHLYFYWYRQILGQKVEFLVSFYNNEISEKSEIFDDQFSVERPDGSNFTLKIRSTKLEDSAMYFCASTADLTEAFFGQGTRLTVV.

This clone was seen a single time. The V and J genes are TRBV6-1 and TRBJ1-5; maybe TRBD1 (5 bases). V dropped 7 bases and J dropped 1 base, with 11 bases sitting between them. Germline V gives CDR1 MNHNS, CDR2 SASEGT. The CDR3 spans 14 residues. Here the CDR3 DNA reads TGTGCCAGCACCCCGGGACTGAGCAATCAGCCCCAGCATTTT. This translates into CASTPGLSNQPQHF.

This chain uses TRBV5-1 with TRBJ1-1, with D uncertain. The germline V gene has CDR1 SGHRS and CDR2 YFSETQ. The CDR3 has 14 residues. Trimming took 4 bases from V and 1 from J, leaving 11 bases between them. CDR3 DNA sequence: TGCGCCAGCAGCCCTAAAACAGCGAACACTGAAGCTTTCTTT. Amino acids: CASSPKTANTEAFF.

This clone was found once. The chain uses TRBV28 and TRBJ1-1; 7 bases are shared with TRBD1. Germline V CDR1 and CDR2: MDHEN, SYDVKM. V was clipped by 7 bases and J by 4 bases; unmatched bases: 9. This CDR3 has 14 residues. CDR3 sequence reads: CASNPTGPTTEAFF. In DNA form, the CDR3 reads TGTGCCAGCAACCCGACAGGGCCGACCACTGAAGCTTTCTTT.

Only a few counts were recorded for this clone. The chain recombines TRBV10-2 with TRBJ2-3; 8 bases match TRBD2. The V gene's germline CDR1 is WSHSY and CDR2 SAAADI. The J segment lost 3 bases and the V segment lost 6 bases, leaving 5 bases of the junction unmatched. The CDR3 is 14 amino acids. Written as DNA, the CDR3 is TGCGCCAGCAGCCGGGAGGGTTGGACAGATACGCAGTATTTT. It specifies CASSREGWTDTQYF.